What follows is one T cell receptor beta chain and its context. The antigen is not known. The data were produced by immunoSEQ multiplex PCR, yet TCRdb's version contains in-frame clones alone and is incomplete. The sample holds approximately 200,000 clones, just over 90% seen once. The data are from a study of T cell responses to AZD1222 COVID-19 vaccine. Broader study findings: The reported proportion of spike-specific TCRs targeting unmutated variant regions was nearly half. Donors in the cohort were predominantly white British and more often female, and clonal diversity was possibly underestimated. Just 6 or 7 AZD1222 recipients were seropositive at baseline.

CDR1 and CDR2 from the germline V gene are SGHTS and YDEGEE. The CDR3 covers 12 residues. With 0 bases removed from V and 6 bases from J, the gap between germline ends came to 7 bases. The chain employs TRBV5-8 and TRBJ2-7; tentatively, D is TRBD1 or TRBD2 (5 bases each). The sample in question was peripheral blood, obtained 28 days after the second AZD1222 dose. The receptor's source is an adult who received the AZD1222 COVID-19 vaccine. The CDR3 region is CASSLGGSEQYF. The CDR3 DNA is TGTGCCAGCAGCTTGGGGGGGTCCGAGCAGTACTTC.